The sequence of this TCR beta chain was determined in a study of OX40 agonist ivuxolimab in advanced cancers. Study-wide background: Ivuxolimab, an agonist antibody against OX40 (CD134), was given to patients.

V was shortened by 4 bases and J by 8 bases, with 21 bases between the two germline ends. Per germline, CDR1 SGHNT and CDR2 YYREEE (reference sequence). The CDR3 is made up of 15 amino acids. Notes on this clone: No antigen is known for it.

Regarding the study as a whole: Which antigen the expanded peripheral T cells recognized is unknown. Both CD4+ and CD8+ T cell populations in blood had undergone clonal expansion by week 6 at 0.1 to 3.0 mg/kg.

Profiled with immunoSEQ multiplex PCR; TCRdb holds only in-frame clones, not every one. The sample holds tens of thousands of clones; roughly nine tenths are singletons and the top ten take 0.15% to 0.2%. The TCR sequence derives from an adult with an advanced solid tumor such as melanoma, head and neck, liver or kidney cancer. Specimen: CD4+ or CD8+ T cells sorted from blood, collected in a trial of the OX40 agonist ivuxolimab. This chain connects TRBV5-4 to TRBJ1-2; D possibly corresponds to TRBD1 (6 bases). As DNA, the CDR3 is TGTGCCAGCAGCACGTACCAACAGGGTGTGGCAGGCTACACCTTC. This translates into CASSTYQQGVAGYTF.